This TCR beta chain was captured by sequencing in a study of blood T cell repertoires in COVID-19. For the study at large: From the United States, Italy and Spain came samples of acute and convalescent COVID-19.

Profiled with immunoSEQ multiplex PCR; TCRdb holds only in-frame clones, not every one. This table holds more than 150,000 clones, 80% to 85% found once. This CDR3 has 15 residues. The V gene's germline CDR1 is MNHEY and CDR2 SVGEGT. Trimming took off 2 bases at V and 7 bases at J, with 15 bases between the two ends. What was sequenced was PBMCs or T cells enriched from blood (not recorded which). This TCR was sampled from a woman between 45 and 60 years old who had recovered from COVID-19. The V gene is TRBV6-2 or TRBV6-3, the J gene TRBJ1-5; no clear D. CDR3 amino acids: CASSYDMGRRQPQHF. DNA of the CDR3: TGTGCCAGCAGTTACGATATGGGCAGAAGGCAGCCCCAGCATTTT.